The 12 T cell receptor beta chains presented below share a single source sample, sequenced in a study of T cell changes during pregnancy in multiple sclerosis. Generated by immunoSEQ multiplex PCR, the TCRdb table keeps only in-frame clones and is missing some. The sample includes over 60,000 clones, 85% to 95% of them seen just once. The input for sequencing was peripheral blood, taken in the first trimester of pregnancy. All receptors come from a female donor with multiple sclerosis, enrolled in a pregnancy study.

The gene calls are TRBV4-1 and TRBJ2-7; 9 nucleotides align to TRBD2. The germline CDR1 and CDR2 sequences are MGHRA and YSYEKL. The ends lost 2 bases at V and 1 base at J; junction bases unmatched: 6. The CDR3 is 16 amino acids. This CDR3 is CASSQMRAGGSYEQYF. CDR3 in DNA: TGCGCCAGCAGCCAAATGAGGGCGGGGGGGTCCTACGAGCAGTACTTC.

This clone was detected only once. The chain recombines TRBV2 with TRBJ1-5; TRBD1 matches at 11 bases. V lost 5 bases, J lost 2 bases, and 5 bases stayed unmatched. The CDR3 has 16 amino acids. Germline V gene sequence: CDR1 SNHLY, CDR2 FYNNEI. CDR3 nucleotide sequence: TGTGCCAGCAGTTACGGACAGGGGGCTGGCAATCAGCCCCAGCATTTT. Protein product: CASSYGQGAGNQPQHF.

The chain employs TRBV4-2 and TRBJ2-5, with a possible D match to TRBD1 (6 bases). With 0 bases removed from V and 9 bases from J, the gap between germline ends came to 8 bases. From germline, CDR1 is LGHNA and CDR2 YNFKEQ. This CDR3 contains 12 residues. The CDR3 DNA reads TGTGCCAGCAGCCAAGATGAGGGGGCCCAGTACTTC. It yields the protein CASSQDEGAQYF.

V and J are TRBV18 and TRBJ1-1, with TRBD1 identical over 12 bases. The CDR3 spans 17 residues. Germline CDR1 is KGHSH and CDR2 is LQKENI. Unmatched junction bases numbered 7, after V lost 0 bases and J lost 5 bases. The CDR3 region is CASSPPGQGASGTEAFF. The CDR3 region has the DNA TGTGCCAGCTCACCACCGGGACAGGGGGCATCGGGTACTGAAGCTTTCTTT.

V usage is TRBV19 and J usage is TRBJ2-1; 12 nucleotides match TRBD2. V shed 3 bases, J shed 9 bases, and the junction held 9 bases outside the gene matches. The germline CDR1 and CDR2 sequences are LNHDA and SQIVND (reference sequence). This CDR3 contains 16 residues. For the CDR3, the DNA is TGTGCCAGTAGTATTGGGCTAGCGGGAGGGGTAGGTGAGCAGTTCTTC. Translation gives CASSIGLAGGVGEQFF.

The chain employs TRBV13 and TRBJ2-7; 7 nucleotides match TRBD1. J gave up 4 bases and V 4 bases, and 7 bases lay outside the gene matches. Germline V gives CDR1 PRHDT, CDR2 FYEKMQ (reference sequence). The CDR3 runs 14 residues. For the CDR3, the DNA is TGTGCCAGCAGCTCCCCCCGGGACAGATACGAGCAGTACTTC. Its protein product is CASSSPRDRYEQYF. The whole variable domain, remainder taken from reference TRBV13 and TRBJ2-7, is AAGVIQSPRHLIKEKRETATLKCYPIPRHDTVYWYQQGPGQDPQFLISFYEKMQSDKGSIPDRFSAQQFSDYHSELNMSSLELGDSALYFCASSSPRDRYEQYFGPGTRLTVT.

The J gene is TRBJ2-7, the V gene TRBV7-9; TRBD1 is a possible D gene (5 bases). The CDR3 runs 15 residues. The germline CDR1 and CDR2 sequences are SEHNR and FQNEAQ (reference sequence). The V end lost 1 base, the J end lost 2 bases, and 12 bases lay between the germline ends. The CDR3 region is CASSLGAGPAYEQYF. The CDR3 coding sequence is TGTGCCAGCAGCTTAGGGGCAGGGCCGGCCTACGAGCAGTACTTC.

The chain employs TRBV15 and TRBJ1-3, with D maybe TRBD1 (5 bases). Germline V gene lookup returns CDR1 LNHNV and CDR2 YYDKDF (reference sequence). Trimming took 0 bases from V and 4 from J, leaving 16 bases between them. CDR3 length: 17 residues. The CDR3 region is CATSRDQRRVSGNTIYF. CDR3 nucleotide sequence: TGTGCCACCAGCAGAGATCAACGCAGGGTTTCCGGAAACACCATATATTTT.

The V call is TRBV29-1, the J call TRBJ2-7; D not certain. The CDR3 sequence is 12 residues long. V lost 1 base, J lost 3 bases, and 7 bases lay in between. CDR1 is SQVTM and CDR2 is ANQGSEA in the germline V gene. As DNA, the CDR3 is TGCAGCGTTGAAGTTGCCGGCTACGAGCAGTACTTC. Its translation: CSVEVAGYEQYF.

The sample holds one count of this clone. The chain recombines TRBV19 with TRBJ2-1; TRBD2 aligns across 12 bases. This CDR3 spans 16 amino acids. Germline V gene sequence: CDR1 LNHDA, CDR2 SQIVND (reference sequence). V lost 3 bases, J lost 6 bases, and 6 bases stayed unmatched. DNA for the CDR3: TGTGCCAGTAGTATGGGAGGACTAGCGGGAATCAATGAGCAGTTCTTC. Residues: CASSMGGLAGINEQFF. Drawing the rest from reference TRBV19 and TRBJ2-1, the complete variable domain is DGGITQSPKYLFRKEGQNVTLSCEQNLNHDAMYWYRQDPGQGLRLIYYSQIVNDFQKGDIAEGYSVSREKKESFPLTVTSAQKNPTAFYLCASSMGGLAGINEQFFGPGTRLTVL.

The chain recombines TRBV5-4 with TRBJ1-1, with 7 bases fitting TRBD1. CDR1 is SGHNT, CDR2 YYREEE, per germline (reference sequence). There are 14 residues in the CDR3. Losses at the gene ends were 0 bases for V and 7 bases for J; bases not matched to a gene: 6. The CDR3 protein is CASSLADRAHEAFF. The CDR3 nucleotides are TGTGCCAGCAGCTTGGCTGACAGGGCACATGAAGCTTTCTTT.

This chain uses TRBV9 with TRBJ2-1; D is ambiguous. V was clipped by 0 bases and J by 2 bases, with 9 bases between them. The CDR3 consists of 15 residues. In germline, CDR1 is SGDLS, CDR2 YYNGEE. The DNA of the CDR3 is TGTGCCAGCAGCGTAGAAGCGATGCCCTACAATGAGCAGTTCTTC. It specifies CASSVEAMPYNEQFF.